What follows describes a single T cell receptor beta chain. TCRB CDR3 was amplified from 2 ug genomic DNA or less. The PCR used 60 V beta and 13 J beta primers. The table came from immunoSEQ multiplex PCR; TCRdb's copy has only in-frame clones and leaves some out. Of 49,000 or so clones detected, 85% appear once; the ten largest clones hold approximately 10%. The data were taken from a study of glioma-infiltrating T cells after dendritic cell vaccination. Turning to the study itself: Treatment, given 2003 to 2012, was autologous tumor lysate-pulsed dendritic cell vaccination.

Before vaccination, two weeks after the third vaccination, and at progression, PBMC were collected. Trimming left V 6 bases short and J 7 bases short, with 21 bases between. CDR1 and CDR2 from the germline V gene are MRHNA and SNTAGT. The CDR3 consists of 15 residues. Specimen: blood, collected before dendritic cell vaccination. The receptor comes from a human donor with glioblastoma. The V call is TRBV6-4, the J call TRBJ1-2; D may be TRBD1 (5 bases). This CDR3 is CASSEGRGFSLGYTF. Written as DNA, the CDR3 is TGTGCCAGCAGCGAAGGGAGGGGATTCTCTCTTGGCTACACCTTC.